This T cell receptor (beta chain) appears in the sequencing data of a study of blood T cell repertoires in COVID-19. Study as a whole: Sources were T cells, B-cell-depleted T cells, or PBMCs; the material itself was cDNA or gDNA.

After removal of 5 bases from V and 4 bases from J, the junction contained 7 bases not matched to a gene. This CDR3 has 16 amino acids. CDR1 and CDR2 from the germline V gene are SGHAT and FQNNGV. Authors' data handling: Cell counts per sample came from amplifying reference gene primers. The protocol was immunoSEQ multiplex PCR, while the TCRdb copy is restricted to in-frame clones and leaves out a portion. V, J and clone size were drawn from that table, and D and trimming were deduced from the DNA. Of about 160,000 clones listed, about 86% are singletons. What was sequenced was peripheral blood. This receptor was taken from an elderly woman with acute or convalescent COVID-19. The V call is TRBV11-2, the J call TRBJ2-1, with 11 bases aligning to TRBD2. CDR3 nucleotide sequence: TGTGCCAGCAGCCCCCCGGGACTAGCGGTTTACAATGAGCAGTTCTTC. Protein sequence: CASSPPGLAVYNEQFF.